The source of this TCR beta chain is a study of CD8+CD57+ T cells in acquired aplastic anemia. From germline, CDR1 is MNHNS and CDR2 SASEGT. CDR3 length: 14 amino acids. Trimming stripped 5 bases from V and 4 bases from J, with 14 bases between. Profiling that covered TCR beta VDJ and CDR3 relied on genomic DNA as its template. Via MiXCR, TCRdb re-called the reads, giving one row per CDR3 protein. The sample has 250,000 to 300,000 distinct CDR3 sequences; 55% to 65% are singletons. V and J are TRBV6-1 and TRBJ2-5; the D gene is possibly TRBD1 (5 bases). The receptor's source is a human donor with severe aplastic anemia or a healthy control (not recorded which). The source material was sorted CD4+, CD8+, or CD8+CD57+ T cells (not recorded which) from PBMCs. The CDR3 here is CASSYRIDGETQYF. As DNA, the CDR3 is TGTGCCAGCAGTTACAGGATAGATGGAGAGACCCAGTACTTC.